Listed here are 28 T cell receptor beta chains from one sample, sequenced in a study of technical replicates of blood from a few donors. Using immunoSEQ multiplex PCR, the repertoire was profiled, and TCRdb retains in-frame clones only, with some absent. The table includes more than 65,000 clones, roughly 90% detected once. The sample was T cells isolated from PBMCs. The receptors were sampled from a human donor in good health.

The chain carries TRBV9 and TRBJ2-2, with D possibly TRBD1 on 6 matching bases. Trimming cost V 4 bases and J 5 bases, with 18 bases left between them. The CDR3 is made up of 16 amino acids. Germline CDR1 and CDR2: SGDLS and YYNGEE. The CDR3 is CASSPPGHLGTGELFF. Written as DNA, the CDR3 is TGTGCCAGCAGCCCCCCGGGACATCTCGGAACCGGGGAGCTGTTTTTT.

This chain links TRBV4-3 with TRBJ2-7; the match to TRBD2 covers 12 bases. Germline CDR1 LGHNA, CDR2 YSLEER. After removal of 4 bases from V and 7 bases from J, the junction contained 8 bases not matched to a gene. The length of the CDR3 is 15 residues. For the CDR3, the DNA is TGCGCCAGCAGCCGTCTAGCGGGAGGGCCGGGTGAGCAGTACTTC. It encodes CASSRLAGGPGEQYF.

This sequence joins TRBV5-6 and TRBJ2-7; D perhaps matches TRBD1 (6 bases). Trimming cost V 4 bases and J 3 bases, with 8 bases left between them. CDR1 SGHDT and CDR2 YYEEEE come from the germline V gene. This CDR3 is 12 amino acids long. The CDR3 loop reads CASSQDSYEQYF. The CDR3 DNA is TGTGCCAGCAGCCAGGACAGCTACGAGCAGTACTTC.

The CDR3 loop reads CASSQQVQSEQYF. In nucleotides, the CDR3 is TGTGCCAGCAGTCAACAGGTTCAATCCGAGCAGTACTTC. The rearrangement uses TRBV6-4 and TRBJ2-7; weak D call: TRBD1 (5 bases). V gave up 5 bases and J gave up 6 bases, with 14 bases separating them. This CDR3 comprises 13 residues. CDR1 MRHNA and CDR2 SNTAGT come from the germline V gene.

The chain uses TRBV7-9 and TRBJ2-5; D remains ambiguous. This CDR3 comprises 12 residues. Germline lookup yields CDR1 SEHNR and CDR2 FQNEAQ (reference sequence). V lost 2 bases to trimming and J lost 5 bases, with 6 bases between them. The CDR3 here is CASSLNMETQYF. CDR3 nucleotides: TGTGCCAGCAGCTTAAACATGGAGACCCAGTACTTC. Variable domain in full (rest from reference TRBV7-9 and TRBJ2-5): DTGVSQNPRHKITKRGQNVTFRCDPISEHNRLYWYRQTLGQGPEFLTYFQNEAQLEKSRLLSDRFSAERPKGSFSTLEIQRTEQGDSAMYLCASSLNMETQYFGPGTRLLVL.

The gene calls are TRBV6-6 and TRBJ2-1, with 13 bases that match TRBD2. Per the germline V gene, CDR1 is MNHNY and CDR2 is SVGAGI (reference sequence). The CDR3 extends over 16 amino acids. J was trimmed by 9 bases and V by 2 bases; bases with no gene match: 7. CDR3 region: CASSYRGLAGVGEQFF. The CDR3, as DNA: TGTGCCAGCAGTTACCGCGGACTAGCGGGAGTGGGTGAGCAGTTCTTC.

This clone was seen a few times. As DNA, the CDR3 is TGTGCCAGCAGCTTAGATAATATGGGAGTGGGCTACGAGCAGTACTTC. Protein product: CASSLDNMGVGYEQYF. V and J are TRBV11-3 and TRBJ2-7, with TRBD2 as a possible D gene (5 bases). The V and J ends lost 0 bases and 3 bases respectively, with 15 bases between them. The CDR3 consists of 16 residues. Germline-derived CDR1 and CDR2 are SGHNT and YENEEA. Full variable domain (remainder filled in from reference TRBV11-3 and TRBJ2-7): EAGVVQSPRYKIIEKKQPVAFWCNPISGHNTLYWYLQNLGQGPELLIRYENEEAVDDSQLPKDRFSAERLKGVDSTLKIQPAELGDSAVYLCASSLDNMGVGYEQYFGPGTRLTVT.

This clone has only one observation. The gene calls are TRBV6-5 and TRBJ1-1, with D uncertain. The CDR3 consists of 16 residues. Trimming shortened V by 0 bases and J by 0 bases, and 11 bases separated the two germline ends. CDR1 and CDR2 from the germline V gene are MNHEY and SVGAGI. The CDR3 DNA sequence: TGTGCCAGCAGTTACTCGAGTTGGAGCTTGAACACTGAAGCTTTCTTT. Its translation is CASSYSSWSLNTEAFF.

V is TRBV6-4 and J is TRBJ2-1; 10 bases fit TRBD2. The CDR3 loop spans 17 amino acids. Germline CDR1 MRHNA, CDR2 SNTAGT. Trimming cost V 6 bases and J 2 bases; bases outside gene matches: 10. In DNA form, the CDR3 reads TGTGCCAGCAGCGAAGATAGCGGGAGGCCCCCCTACAATGAGCAGTTCTTC. Translation gives CASSEDSGRPPYNEQFF.

The chain carries TRBV27 and TRBJ2-7; 7 nucleotides align to TRBD1. Germline CDR1 reads MNHEY; CDR2 reads SMNVEV (reference sequence). The CDR3 spans 13 residues. J was trimmed by 2 bases and V by 7 bases; bases with no gene match: 5. CDR3 region: CASTPGQPYEQYF. The CDR3 coding sequence is TGTGCCAGCACGCCGGGACAGCCCTACGAGCAGTACTTC.

This rearrangement joins TRBV11-1 to TRBJ1-2; 7 positions agree with TRBD1. Germline CDR1 SGHAT, CDR2 FQDESV (reference sequence). V dropped 5 bases and J dropped 0; count of bases not matched to a gene: 9. The CDR3 runs to 16 residues. The CDR3 is CASSHEAGTANYGYTF. CDR3 nucleotides: TGTGCCAGCAGCCATGAGGCCGGGACAGCTAACTATGGCTACACCTTC.

The chain uses TRBV2 and TRBJ1-5, with 9 bases identical to TRBD1. Germline V gene data show CDR1 as SNHLY and CDR2 as FYNNEI. V shed 5 bases and J 2 bases; nucleotides not matched to a gene: 1. The CDR3 length is 14 residues. Here the CDR3 DNA reads TGTGCCAGCAGTTGGGACAGGGGCAATCAGCCCCAGCATTTT. Amino acids: CASSWDRGNQPQHF.

CDR3: CASSPRVRGEETQYF. As DNA, the CDR3 is TGTGCCAGCAGCCCCCGGGTTAGGGGTGAGGAGACCCAGTACTTC. The chain has TRBV7-9 and TRBJ2-5, with a weak D call TRBD1 (5 bases). CDR1 and CDR2 from the germline V gene are SEHNR and FQNEAQ (reference sequence). This CDR3 is built from 15 residues. V dropped 5 bases and J dropped 5 bases, with 18 bases sitting between them.

The rearrangement links TRBV27 to TRBJ2-7; 12 bases match TRBD2. Germline assignment: CDR1 MNHEY and CDR2 SMNVEV (reference sequence). With 4 bases clipped from V and 5 bases from J, the junction kept 6 bases outside the gene matches. The length of the CDR3 is 15 residues. For the CDR3, the DNA is TGTGCCAGCAGTTCGACTAGCGGGAGAATTAACGAGCAGTACTTC. Its protein product is CASSSTSGRINEQYF.

The chain links TRBV27 to TRBJ1-1; D not resolved. Trimming left V 5 bases short and J 1 base short, with 8 bases between. Germline-derived CDR1 and CDR2 are MNHEY and SMNVEV (reference sequence). This CDR3 comprises 13 residues. This chain's CDR3 is CASSQAGNTEAFF. CDR3 nucleotide sequence: TGTGCCAGCAGTCAAGCGGGGAACACTGAAGCTTTCTTT.

The chain employs TRBV6-6 and TRBJ1-4; tentatively, D is TRBD1 (5 bases). The ends were cut back, 5 bases at V and 0 bases at J, with 10 bases in the middle. CDR1 and CDR2 (germline): MNHNY, SVGAGI (reference sequence). The length of the CDR3 is 15 residues. CDR3 in DNA: TGTGCCAGCAGTCCCCGACAGACAACTAATGAAAAACTGTTTTTT. Its translation: CASSPRQTTNEKLFF.

Concerning this clone itself: The same CDR3 arises from other DNA sequences in this sample as well. CDR3: CASSVTGVGEQYF. For the CDR3, the DNA is TGTGCCAGCAGCGTAACAGGGGTCGGCGAGCAGTACTTC. This chain connects TRBV9 to TRBJ2-7, with 7 bases that match TRBD1. In germline, CDR1 is SGDLS, CDR2 YYNGEE. The CDR3 runs to 13 residues. V shed 1 base, J shed 6 bases, and the junction held 4 bases outside the gene matches.

The chain combines TRBV9 with TRBJ2-5; 14 nucleotides align to TRBD2. V was pared by 0 bases and J by 5 bases, with 6 bases of the junction left unmatched. The CDR3 length is 17 residues. Germline loops: CDR1 SGDLS, CDR2 YYNGEE. This CDR3 is CASSVGGLAGGGETQYF. CDR3 nucleotides: TGTGCCAGCAGCGTAGGAGGACTAGCGGGGGGAGGGGAGACCCAGTACTTC.

The rearrangement links TRBV9 to TRBJ1-1, with TRBD1 matching over 9 bases. Germline CDR1 reads SGDLS; CDR2 reads YYNGEE. The junction had 10 bases not matched to a gene; V was cut back by 4 bases and J by 6 bases. The length of the CDR3 is 15 residues. The DNA for the CDR3 is TGTGCCAGCAGCCCGGGGGACAGGGAGGCTCCTGAAGCTTTCTTT. This translates into CASSPGDREAPEAFF.

This chain joins TRBV5-6 and TRBJ2-1; D might be TRBD2 (5 bases). Trimming shortened V by 1 base and J by 6 bases, and 14 bases separated the two germline ends. The germline CDR1 and CDR2 sequences are SGHDT and YYEEEE. This CDR3 region has 15 residues. The CDR3 DNA is TGTGCCAGCAGCTTGATGATGGAGGAGGTCAATGAGCAGTTCTTC. Amino acid sequence: CASSLMMEEVNEQFF. The whole variable domain, remainder taken from reference TRBV5-6 and TRBJ2-1, is DAGVTQSPTHLIKTRGQQVTLRCSPKSGHDTVSWYQQALGQGPQFIFQYYEEEERQRGNFPDRFSGHQFPNYSSELNVNALLLGDSALYLCASSLMMEEVNEQFFGPGTRLTVL.

This sequence joins TRBV7-6 and TRBJ1-2; TRBD1 matches 12 bases. CDR3 length equals 15 residues. The germline gives CDR1 SGHVS, CDR2 FNYEAQ. With V trimmed by 4 bases and J by 3 bases, 3 bases remained unmatched. CDR3 amino acids: CASSSGQGADYGYTF. Written as DNA, the CDR3 is TGTGCCAGCAGCTCGGGACAGGGGGCTGACTATGGCTACACCTTC.

V gene TRBV30 combines with J gene TRBJ2-2; weak D call: TRBD2 (6 bases). Germline V gene sequence: CDR1 GTSNPN, CDR2 SVGIG (reference sequence). Trimming took 4 bases from V and 4 from J, leaving 10 bases between them. This CDR3 spans 13 amino acids. In nucleotides, the CDR3 is TGTGCCTGGATGGCGGGACTCACCGGGGAGCTGTTTTTT. It yields the protein CAWMAGLTGELFF.

This sequence joins TRBV7-9 and TRBJ2-7; D gene unclear. Trimming shortened V by 5 bases and J by 3 bases, and 8 bases separated the two germline ends. The germline CDR1 and CDR2 sequences are SEHNR and FQNEAQ (reference sequence). This CDR3 comprises 12 residues. This CDR3 reads CASSLQNYEQYF. Here the CDR3 DNA reads TGTGCCAGCAGCCTACAGAACTACGAGCAGTACTTC.

This sequence joins TRBV28 and TRBJ1-1, with 7 bases identical to TRBD1. V shed 6 bases and J 0 bases; nucleotides not matched to a gene: 1. In germline, CDR1 is MDHEN, CDR2 SYDVKM. This CDR3 contains 13 residues. CDR3 in DNA: TGTGCCAGCAGGCAGGGGGTGAACACTGAAGCTTTCTTT. This encodes CASRQGVNTEAFF.

V and J are TRBV6-1 and TRBJ1-2; 7 nucleotides align to TRBD1. Germline V CDR1 and CDR2: MNHNS, SASEGT. V lost 0 bases to trimming and J lost 2 bases; unmatched junction nucleotides: 0. CDR3 length equals 14 residues. DNA of the CDR3: TGTGCCAGCAGTGAAGCAGGGGGCAACTATGGCTACACCTTC. Translating gives CASSEAGGNYGYTF.

This clone was observed a handful of times. The chain is built from TRBV18 and TRBJ1-2, with 9 bases that match TRBD1. The V gene end was trimmed by 3 bases and the J gene end by 4 bases; junction bases not matched to a gene: 0. From germline, CDR1 is KGHSH and CDR2 LQKENI. The CDR3 length is 13 residues. The CDR3 region has the DNA TGTGCCAGCTCACCGACAGGGGGCTATGGCTACACCTTC. Protein: CASSPTGGYGYTF.

This clone was seen only once. V usage is TRBV10-1 and J usage is TRBJ2-3, with TRBD2 identical over 9 bases. CDR3 size: 13 residues. J lost 6 bases, V lost 8 bases, and 6 bases had no gene match. Germline V gives CDR1 WNHNN, CDR2 SYGVQD (reference sequence). For the CDR3, the DNA is TGCGCCAGCCAACCCGGACTAGCGGATACGCAGTATTTT. This codes for CASQPGLADTQYF.

The V gene is TRBV27, the J gene TRBJ2-3, with D tentatively TRBD1 (5 bases). CDR1 and CDR2 (germline): MNHEY, SMNVEV (reference sequence). This CDR3 contains 16 residues. V lost 0 bases, J lost 2 bases, and 12 bases lay in between. Written as DNA, the CDR3 is TGTGCCAGCAGTTTATCGGTGGACATTTCCACAGATACGCAGTATTTT. This encodes CASSLSVDISTDTQYF.